Included here is one TCR beta chain sequence, with context. The data are from a study of blood T cell repertoires in COVID-19. Repertoires were generated with immunoSEQ multiplex PCR, while TCRdb's copy carries only in-frame clones and drops some. Of about 250,000 clones listed, roughly 82% are singletons. Trimming shortened V by 10 bases and J by 3 bases, and 9 bases separated the two germline ends. Germline V lookup: CDR1 MDHEN, CDR2 SYDVKM. This CDR3 is 11 amino acids long. The TCR was taken from a woman aged 80 or over with COVID-19, enrolled during active disease. The sample was peripheral blood. This sequence joins TRBV28 and TRBJ1-2; no clear D gene. The CDR3 nucleotides read TGTGCCACCAGACGGGACTATGGCTACACCTTC. Translated: CATRRDYGYTF.